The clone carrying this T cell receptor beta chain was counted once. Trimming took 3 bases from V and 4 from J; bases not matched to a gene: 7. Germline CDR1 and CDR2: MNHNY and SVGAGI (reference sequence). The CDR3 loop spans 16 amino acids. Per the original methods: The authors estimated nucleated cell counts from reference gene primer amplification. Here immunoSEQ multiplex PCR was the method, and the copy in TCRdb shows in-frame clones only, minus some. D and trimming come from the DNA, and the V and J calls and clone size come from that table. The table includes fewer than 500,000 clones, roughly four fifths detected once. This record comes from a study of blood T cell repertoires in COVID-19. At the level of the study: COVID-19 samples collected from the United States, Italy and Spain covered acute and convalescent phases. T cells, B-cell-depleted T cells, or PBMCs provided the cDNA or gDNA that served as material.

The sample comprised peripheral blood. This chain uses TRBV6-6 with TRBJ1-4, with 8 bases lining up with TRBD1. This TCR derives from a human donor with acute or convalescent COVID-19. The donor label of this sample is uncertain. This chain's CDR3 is CASSYGQGMVNEKLFF. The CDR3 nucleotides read TGTGCCAGCAGTTATGGACAGGGAATGGTTAATGAAAAACTGTTTTTT.